This T cell receptor (beta chain) emerged from a study of tumor-infiltrating lymphocytes in primary liver carcinoma. Looking at the study overall: The patients, men and women alike, were aged 30 to 69 years. Regardless of tissue type, samples showed similar yields of roughly 3.65 to 8 million productive TCRbeta reads. General observations from the study: Overlap between tumor regions exceeded overlap of tumor with adjacent tissue or blood.

The source of the blood RNA was unsorted whole blood, and germline DNA was extracted as well. The collection of approximately 4.1 milliliters of peripheral blood preceded surgery. Germline V lookup: CDR1 SNHLY, CDR2 FYNNEI. The junction had 8 bases not matched to a gene; V was cut back by 4 bases and J by 10 bases. The length of the CDR3 is 13 residues. From around 500 ng of total RNA, TCR beta-specific cDNA was reverse-transcribed using a constant-region primer. A slightly modified ARM-PCR protocol with three nested multiplex PCR rounds produced these TCR beta libraries. Both of the initial two PCR rounds ran for nine to eleven cycles and employed TRBV1-TRBV30 forward primers alongside a C-beta reverse primer. TCRdb redid the calling of the multiplex PCR reads with MiXCR, one entry per CDR3 protein. This repertoire shows about 320,000 distinct CDR3 sequences, approximately 60% found once; its top ten account for 9%.

Comments on this clonotype: What it binds is not known.

This receptor was identified in a man aged 40-50 years with primary liver carcinoma and hepatitis B virus infection. Sequenced sample: peripheral blood. The chain has TRBV2 and TRBJ2-5; 8 bases fit TRBD1. DNA of the CDR3: TGTGCCAGCAGTGGGGGACAGGATCAGATCCAGTACTTC. Protein product: CASSGGQDQIQYF.